The present T cell receptor (beta chain) was sequenced within a study of blood T cells in healthy people across ages. Broader study findings: TCR beta diversity, measured per million T cells, fell in a roughly linear way with age. TCR beta diversity was tightly associated with the proportion of naive T cells. Unknown CMV status may confound age-related changes in expanded clones.

Trimming removed 4 bases from V and 0 bases from J, with 13 bases in between. This CDR3 comprises 15 residues. From germline, CDR1 is DFQATT and CDR2 SNEGSKA (reference sequence). Primers used in a second PCR of about 6 to 11 cycles were a sample-barcoded 5' primer and a J-beta primer mix. Each TCR beta cDNA got a 12-nucleotide random molecular identifier. TCRdb redid the calling of the 5' RACE reads with MiXCR, one entry per CDR3 protein. The sample records some 1.5 million distinct CDR3 sequences, approximately 42% being singletons. In the case of this clonotype: Antigen unknown.

The chain joins TRBV20-1 to TRBJ2-1; tentatively, D is TRBD1 or TRBD2 (5 bases each). The clonotype originates from a woman aged 18-29 years in good health. Sequenced sample: blood. The CDR3 region is CSANWDESSYNEQFF. Written as DNA, the CDR3 is TGCAGTGCTAACTGGGACGAGAGCTCCTACAATGAGCAGTTCTTC.